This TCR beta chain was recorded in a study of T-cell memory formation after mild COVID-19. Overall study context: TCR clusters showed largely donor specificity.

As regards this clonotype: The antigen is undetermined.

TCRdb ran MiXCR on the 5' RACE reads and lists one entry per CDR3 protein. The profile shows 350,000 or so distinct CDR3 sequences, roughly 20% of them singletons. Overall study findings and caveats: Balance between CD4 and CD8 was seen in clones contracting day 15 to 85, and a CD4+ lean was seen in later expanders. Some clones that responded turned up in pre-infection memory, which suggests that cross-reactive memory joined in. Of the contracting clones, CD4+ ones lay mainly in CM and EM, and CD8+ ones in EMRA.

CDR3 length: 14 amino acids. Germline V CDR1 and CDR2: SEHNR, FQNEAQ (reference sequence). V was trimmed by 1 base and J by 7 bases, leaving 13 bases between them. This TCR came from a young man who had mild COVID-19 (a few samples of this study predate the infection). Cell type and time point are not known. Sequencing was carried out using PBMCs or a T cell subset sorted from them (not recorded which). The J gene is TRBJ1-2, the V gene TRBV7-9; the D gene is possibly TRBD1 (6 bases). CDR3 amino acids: CASSLDRVRSGYTF. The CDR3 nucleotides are TGTGCCAGCAGCTTAGACAGGGTTCGGAGTGGCTACACCTTC.